This T cell receptor beta chain stems from a study of T cells in Graves' hyperthyroidism and ophthalmopathy. Study-wide findings and caveats: Prediction of ophthalmopathy progression came a median roughly 6.7 months pre-onset.

What was amplified from RNA transcripts were TCR beta CDR3 regions. First-round RT-PCR targeting the TCR CDR3 was performed with the HTBI primer set. In TCRdb, the multiplex PCR reads were re-called with MiXCR into one record per CDR3 protein. This sample has a few hundred thousand distinct CDR3 sequences, with around a sixth found just once. V shed 2 bases and J 9 bases; nucleotides not matched to a gene: 9. The CDR3 contains 13 residues. Germline-derived CDR1 and CDR2 are SQVTM and ANQGSEA. Notes on this clonotype: The antigen remains unidentified.

V is TRBV29-1 and J is TRBJ1-2, with 7 nucleotides matching TRBD1. The sequenced sample consisted of blood. This receptor was taken from a woman aged 45-59 years with Graves' hyperthyroidism. The CDR3, as DNA: TGCAGCGTTGAATTGGGCAGGACAGGAAGCTACACCTTC. Protein: CSVELGRTGSYTF.